The source of this T cell receptor (beta chain) is a study of blood T cells in healthy people across ages. Study-level results: Unsorted PBMCs prevented conclusive naive versus antigen-experienced comparison.

Combining a sample-barcoded 5' primer with a J-beta primer mix, a second PCR ran for roughly 7 to 11 cycles. No fewer than 3 million CDR3-containing paired-end reads came from each sample. Via MiXCR, TCRdb re-called the 5' RACE reads, giving one row per CDR3 protein. The repertoire holds 1 million to 1.2 million distinct CDR3 sequences, with more than 30% as singletons. Germline loops: CDR1 KGHDR, CDR2 SFDVKD. J was trimmed by 5 bases and V by 3 bases; bases with no gene match: 6. This CDR3 contains 16 residues. A remark on this clonotype: As yet, its antigen is unknown.

The chain links TRBV24-1 to TRBJ2-1, with 10 bases matching TRBD2. The material sequenced was blood. This TCR was recovered from a man between 18 and 35 years old in good health. The CDR3 nucleotides are TGTGCCACCAGTGATCCTAGCGGGGGCCTGGACAATGAGCAGTTCTTC. This sequence encodes CATSDPSGGLDNEQFF.